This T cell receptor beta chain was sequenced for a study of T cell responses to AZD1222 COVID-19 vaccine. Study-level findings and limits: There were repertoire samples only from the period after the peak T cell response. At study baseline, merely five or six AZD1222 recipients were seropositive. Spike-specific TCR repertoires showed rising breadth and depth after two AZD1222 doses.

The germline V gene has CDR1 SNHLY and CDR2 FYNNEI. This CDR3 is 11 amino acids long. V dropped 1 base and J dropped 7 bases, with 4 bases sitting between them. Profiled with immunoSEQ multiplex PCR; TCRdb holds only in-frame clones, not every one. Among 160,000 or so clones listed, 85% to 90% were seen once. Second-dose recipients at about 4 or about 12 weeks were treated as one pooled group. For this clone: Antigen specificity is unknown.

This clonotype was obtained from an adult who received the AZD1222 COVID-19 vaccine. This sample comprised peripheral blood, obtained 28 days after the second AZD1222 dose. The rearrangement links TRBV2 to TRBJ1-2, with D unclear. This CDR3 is CASSEVIGYTF. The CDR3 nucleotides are TGTGCCAGCAGTGAAGTTATTGGCTACACCTTC.